The 24 T cell receptor beta chains given below trace back to one sample, sequenced in a study of T cells in Graves' hyperthyroidism and ophthalmopathy. TCR beta CDR3 regions were amplified from RNA transcripts. HTBI primers were the set used in a first-round RT-PCR of the TCR CDR3. A single record per CDR3 protein comes from TCRdb applying MiXCR to the multiplex PCR reads. The table includes 700,000 to 950,000 distinct CDR3 sequences, around a third detected once. The specimen was blood. These receptors all come from a woman in her thirties or forties with Graves' hyperthyroidism.

V and J are TRBV25-1 and TRBJ1-3; D gene unclear. The germline CDR1 and CDR2 sequences are MGHDK and SYGVNS. This CDR3 has 13 amino acids. V shed 8 bases and J shed 1 base, with 9 bases lying between them. The DNA of the CDR3 is TGTGCCAGCCGGGGTGGATCTGGAAACACCATATATTTT. Protein sequence: CASRGGSGNTIYF.

The chain has TRBV19 and TRBJ1-5, with D possibly matching TRBD1 (5 bases). The V end was cut by 6 bases, the J end by 3 bases, with 12 bases between. In germline, CDR1 is LNHDA, CDR2 SQIVND (reference sequence). This CDR3 has 14 amino acids. CDR3 residues: CASSMTAPNQPQHF. In DNA form, the CDR3 reads TGTGCCAGTAGCATGACAGCCCCCAATCAGCCCCAGCATTTT. Looking up the rest from reference TRBV19 and TRBJ1-5 gives the full variable domain: DGGITQSPKYLFRKEGQNVTLSCEQNLNHDAMYWYRQDPGQGLRLIYYSQIVNDFQKGDIAEGYSVSREKKESFPLTVTSAQKNPTAFYLCASSMTAPNQPQHFGDGTRLSIL.

This clonotype was counted many times. The gene calls are TRBV25-1 and TRBJ2-5; D might be TRBD1 or TRBD2, each matching 6 bases. The CDR3 contains 16 residues. The germline CDR1 and CDR2 sequences are MGHDK and SYGVNS. The V end was cut by 3 bases, the J end by 5 bases, with 19 bases between. The CDR3 loop reads CASSDPPRGDLETQYF. The CDR3 nucleotides read TGTGCCAGCAGTGACCCCCCTAGGGGGGATCTTGAGACCCAGTACTTC.

This clonotype occurred many times. In nucleotides, the CDR3 is TGTGCCAGCACCTCGGCTGGTGAAGGCACCAAAGAGACCCAGTACTTC. The encoded protein is CASTSAGEGTKETQYF. The J gene is TRBJ2-5, the V gene TRBV2; D unclear. Trimming took off 7 bases at V and 3 bases at J, with 21 bases between the two ends. The CDR3 contains 16 residues. CDR1 and CDR2 (germline): SNHLY, FYNNEI.

This clonotype was found many times. This chain connects TRBV10-3 to TRBJ2-5; 7 nucleotides line up with TRBD2. Germline V gene sequence: CDR1 ENHRY, CDR2 SYGVKD. V lost 7 bases, J lost 4 bases, and 12 bases stayed unmatched. This CDR3 comprises 15 residues. CDR3 region: CAITPGGRGRETQYF. CDR3 nucleotides: TGTGCCATCACCCCTGGTGGGCGGGGGAGAGAGACCCAGTACTTC.

Ten or more counts support this clonotype. V is TRBV7-2 and J is TRBJ1-4; 7 bases match TRBD1. J gave up 12 bases and V 5 bases, and 6 bases lay outside the gene matches. This CDR3 contains 12 residues. From germline, CDR1 is SGHTA and CDR2 FQGNSA. CDR3 nucleotide sequence: TGTGCCAGCAGCCCAACAGGGGACGAACTGTTTTTT. Translating gives CASSPTGDELFF. Full variable domain (remainder filled in from reference TRBV7-2 and TRBJ1-4): GAGVSQSPSNKVTEKGKDVELRCDPISGHTALYWYRQSLGQGLEFLIYFQGNSAPDKSGLPSDRFSAERTGGSVSTLTIQRTQQEDSAVYLCASSPTGDELFFGSGTQLSVL.

This clonotype was observed a few times. The chain employs TRBV19 and TRBJ1-1; 9 bases agree with TRBD1. V gave up 9 bases and J gave up 4 bases; unmatched junction bases: 6. The CDR3 loop spans 13 amino acids. The germline V gene has CDR1 LNHDA and CDR2 SQIVND (reference sequence). Here the CDR3 reads CASSGTGFTEAFF. The CDR3 nucleotides are TGTGCCAGCTCCGGGACAGGGTTCACTGAAGCTTTCTTT. Using reference TRBV19 and TRBJ1-1 for the parts outside the CDR3, the full variable domain is DGGITQSPKYLFRKEGQNVTLSCEQNLNHDAMYWYRQDPGQGLRLIYYSQIVNDFQKGDIAEGYSVSREKKESFPLTVTSAQKNPTAFYLCASSGTGFTEAFFGQGTRLTVV.

Details on this clonotype: A much larger clone sits a single nucleotide away, making a read error possible. V gene TRBV6-1 combines with J gene TRBJ1-1; the D gene is possibly TRBD1 (5 bases). The CDR3 is 11 residues long. V was shortened by 7 bases and J by 7 bases, with 10 bases between the two germline ends. Germline V CDR1 and CDR2: MNHNS, SASEGT. Here the CDR3 reads CASTRDHEAFF. The CDR3, as DNA: TGTGCCAGCACCAGGGACCATGAAGCTTTCTTT.

The V and J genes are TRBV10-3 and TRBJ2-2; 9 nucleotides line up with TRBD1. Germline V gene sequence: CDR1 ENHRY, CDR2 SYGVKD. The CDR3 is 15 amino acids. V gave up 8 bases and J gave up 4 bases; unmatched junction bases: 8. In DNA, the CDR3 is TGTGCCATCCGGGGACAGGGAGGAGGCACCGGGGAGCTGTTTTTT. Protein: CAIRGQGGGTGELFF.

The rearrangement links TRBV7-9 to TRBJ2-7, with D maybe TRBD2 (6 bases). Germline CDR1 and CDR2: SEHNR and FQNEAQ (reference sequence). The CDR3 sequence is 16 residues long. The V gene lost 5 bases and the J gene lost 1 base, with 18 bases spanning the gap. CDR3: CASSPKGGTGSYEQYF. The CDR3 coding sequence is TGTGCCAGCAGCCCAAAAGGAGGGACTGGGTCCTACGAGCAGTACTTC.

This clonotype was detected ten times or more. This chain uses TRBV7-8 with TRBJ2-7, with 9 bases that match TRBD2. Trimming removed 5 bases from V and 1 base from J; junction bases left unmatched: 6. The CDR3 consists of 15 residues. Germline lookup yields CDR1 SGHVS and CDR2 FQNEAQ. In DNA, the CDR3 is TGTGCCAGCAGCGTGACTAGCGGTATATCCTACGAGCAGTACTTC. Amino acid sequence: CASSVTSGISYEQYF.

The V gene is TRBV4-2, the J gene TRBJ1-2; 8 positions match TRBD1. The J segment lost 5 bases and the V segment lost 1 base, leaving 3 bases of the junction unmatched. The germline V gene encodes CDR1 LGHNA and CDR2 YNFKEQ. The CDR3 is 14 residues long. DNA of the CDR3: TGTGCCAGCAGCCAAGGGACAGGGTTTTATGGCTACACCTTC. It translates to CASSQGTGFYGYTF.

A word on this clonotype: This could be a read error, since a much larger clone is one nucleotide away. The conserved closing phenylalanine or tryptophan is absent in this CDR3, likely reflecting a read error. The chain couples TRBV7-9 to TRBJ1-2; possible D gene TRBD1, 5 bases. The CDR3 runs to 15 residues. V lost 5 bases, J lost 3 bases, and 16 bases lay in between. From germline, CDR1 is SEHNR and CDR2 FQNEAQ (reference sequence). The CDR3 sequence is CASSQDSTPDYGYTL. The CDR3 DNA is TGTGCCAGCAGCCAAGACAGTACTCCTGACTATGGCTACACCCTC.

On this clonotype: This may come from a read error, since a much larger clone is one base off. This chain links TRBV5-1 with TRBJ1-2; 12 bases are shared with TRBD1. The length of the CDR3 is 16 residues. Germline V gene sequence: CDR1 SGHRS, CDR2 YFSETQ. CDR3 coding DNA: TGCGCCGGCAGCTGGGGACAGGGGGCGGAACTGGATGGCTACACCTTC. Protein sequence: CAGSWGQGAELDGYTF.

The chain is built from TRBV5-1 and TRBJ2-7; D could derive from TRBD1 or TRBD2 (5 bases each). Germline loops: CDR1 SGHRS, CDR2 YFSETQ. Deletions cut 3 bases from V and 12 bases from J, with 19 bases between. This CDR3 is built from 13 residues. The CDR3 nucleotides are TGCGCCAGCAGCTGGGGTCTTGGGGGACCCTTGTACTTC. Translating it yields CASSWGLGGPLYF.

This clonotype turned up a few times. The chain combines TRBV19 with TRBJ1-2; D gene uncertain. V lost 6 bases and J lost 7, with 27 bases in between. The germline V gene has CDR1 LNHDA and CDR2 SQIVND (reference sequence). This CDR3 spans 17 amino acids. CDR3 nucleotide sequence: TGTGCCAGTAGCTCCCTTGGTGTTTCGGCAGGAGGGTTTGGCTACACCTTC. Residues: CASSSLGVSAGGFGYTF.

J is TRBJ2-5 and V is TRBV7-2; 7 positions match TRBD2. This CDR3 comprises 17 residues. V lost 1 base, J lost 4 bases, and 12 bases stayed unmatched. Germline V CDR1 and CDR2: SGHTA, FQGNSA. CDR3 sequence reads: CASSLDWRGAGLETQYF. Here the CDR3 DNA reads TGTGCCAGCAGCTTAGATTGGCGAGGAGCGGGACTAGAGACCCAGTACTTC.

A word on this clonotype: Possible read error: a much larger clone is one base away. This chain joins TRBV29-1 and TRBJ1-1; TRBD1 matches 7 bases. CDR3 size: 17 residues. Germline V gene sequence: CDR1 SQVTM, CDR2 ANQGSEA. The CDR3 DNA reads as TGCAGCGCCGAACACTACCGGGACAGCCGTATGAACACTGTAGCTTTCTTT. The encoded protein is CSAEHYRDSRMNTVAFF.

Remarks on this clonotype: Given a much more abundant clone one base away, this may be a read error. The chain joins TRBV19 to TRBJ1-2; 12 positions match TRBD1. Trimming cost V 3 bases and J 4 bases; bases outside gene matches: 6. Germline lookup yields CDR1 LNHDA and CDR2 SQIVND (reference sequence). The CDR3 sequence is 16 residues long. The CDR3 spells CASSIRDRGQAYGYTF. CDR3 nucleotide sequence: TGTGCCAGTAGTATCCGGGACAGGGGGCAGGCCTATGGCTACACCTTC.

V usage is TRBV12-3 or TRBV12-4 and J usage is TRBJ1-6; no clear D gene. CDR3 length: 14 residues. V dropped 6 bases and J dropped 7 bases, with 13 bases sitting between them. CDR3 loop: CASSYSSFNSPLHF. The CDR3 region has the DNA TGTGCCAGCAGCTACAGCTCCTTCAATTCACCCCTCCACTTT.

Note on this clonotype: Being one base from a much bigger clone, this may be a read error. The chain carries TRBV12-3 or TRBV12-4 and TRBJ2-7; D not resolved. CDR3 length equals 11 residues. The CDR3 here is CASGKTYGQYF. CDR3 coding DNA: TGTGCCAGCGGTAAAACCTACGGGCAGTACTTC.

Turning to this clonotype: This may come from a read error, since a much larger clone is one base off. The chain links TRBV6-5 to TRBJ1-2; 8 nucleotides align to TRBD1. The CDR3 contains 14 residues. The junction had 6 bases not matched to a gene; V was cut back by 5 bases and J by 4 bases. Germline V lookup: CDR1 MNHEY, CDR2 SVGAGI. CDR3 protein: CASSGWDRTYGYTF. As DNA, the CDR3 is TGTGCCAGCAGTGGATGGGACAGGACCTATGGCTACACCTTC.

This clonotype has a handful of counts. The chain uses TRBV12-3 or TRBV12-4 and TRBJ2-2; no clear D gene. Deletions cut 4 bases from V and 1 base from J, with 16 bases between. The CDR3 extends over 17 amino acids. CDR3 nucleotide sequence: TGTGCCAGCAGTTCACCGAGGACGGAAGTGAACACCGGGGAGCTGTTTTTT. This sequence encodes CASSSPRTEVNTGELFF.

The genes are TRBV7-2 and TRBJ2-5; D might be TRBD1 (5 bases). Germline V gene sequence: CDR1 SGHTA, CDR2 FQGNSA. V was pared by 5 bases and J by 2 bases, with 18 bases between. The CDR3 runs to 16 residues. CDR3 nucleotides: TGTGCCAGCAGCCCAGCCCAGAGAGACAGTCAAGAGACCCAGTACTTC. Translation: CASSPAQRDSQETQYF.